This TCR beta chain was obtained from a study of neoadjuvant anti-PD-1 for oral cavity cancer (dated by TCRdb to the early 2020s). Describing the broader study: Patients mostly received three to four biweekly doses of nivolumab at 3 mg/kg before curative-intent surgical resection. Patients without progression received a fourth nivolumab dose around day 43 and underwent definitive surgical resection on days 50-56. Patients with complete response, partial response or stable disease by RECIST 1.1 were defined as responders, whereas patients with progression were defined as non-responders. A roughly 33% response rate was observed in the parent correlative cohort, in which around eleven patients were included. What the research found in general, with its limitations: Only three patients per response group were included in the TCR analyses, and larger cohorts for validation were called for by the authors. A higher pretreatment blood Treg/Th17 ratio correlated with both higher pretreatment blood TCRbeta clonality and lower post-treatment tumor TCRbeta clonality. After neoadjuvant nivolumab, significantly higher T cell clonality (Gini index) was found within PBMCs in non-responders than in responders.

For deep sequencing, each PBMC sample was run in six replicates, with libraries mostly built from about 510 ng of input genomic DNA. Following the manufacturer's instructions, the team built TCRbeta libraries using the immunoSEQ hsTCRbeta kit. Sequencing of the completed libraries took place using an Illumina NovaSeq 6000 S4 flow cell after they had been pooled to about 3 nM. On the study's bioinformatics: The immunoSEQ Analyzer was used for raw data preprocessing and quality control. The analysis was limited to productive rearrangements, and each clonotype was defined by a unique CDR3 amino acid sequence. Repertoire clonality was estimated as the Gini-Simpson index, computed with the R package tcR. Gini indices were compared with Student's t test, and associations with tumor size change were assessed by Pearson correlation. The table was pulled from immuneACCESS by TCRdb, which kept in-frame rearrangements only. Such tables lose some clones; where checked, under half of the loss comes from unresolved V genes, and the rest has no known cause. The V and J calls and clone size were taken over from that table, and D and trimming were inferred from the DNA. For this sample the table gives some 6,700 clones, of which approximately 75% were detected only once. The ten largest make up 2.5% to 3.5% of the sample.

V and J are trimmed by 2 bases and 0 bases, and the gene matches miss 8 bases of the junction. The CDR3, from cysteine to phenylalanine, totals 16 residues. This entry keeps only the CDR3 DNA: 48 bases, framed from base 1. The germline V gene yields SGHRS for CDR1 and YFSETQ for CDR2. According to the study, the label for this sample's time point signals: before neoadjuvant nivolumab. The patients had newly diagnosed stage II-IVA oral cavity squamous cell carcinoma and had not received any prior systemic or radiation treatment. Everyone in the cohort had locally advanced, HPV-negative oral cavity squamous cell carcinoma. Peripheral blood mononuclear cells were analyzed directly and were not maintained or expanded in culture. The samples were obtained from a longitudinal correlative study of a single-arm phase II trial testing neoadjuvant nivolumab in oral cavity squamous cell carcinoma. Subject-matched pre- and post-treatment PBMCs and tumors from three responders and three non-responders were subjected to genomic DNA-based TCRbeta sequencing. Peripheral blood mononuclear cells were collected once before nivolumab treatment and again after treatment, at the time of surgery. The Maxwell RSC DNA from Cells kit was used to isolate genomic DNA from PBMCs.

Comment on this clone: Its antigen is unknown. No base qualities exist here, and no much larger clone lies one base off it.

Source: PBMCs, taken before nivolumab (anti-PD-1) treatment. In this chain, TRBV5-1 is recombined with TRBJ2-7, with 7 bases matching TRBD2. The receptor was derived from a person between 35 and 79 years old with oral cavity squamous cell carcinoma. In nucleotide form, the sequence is TGCGCCAGCAGCTTAATGCGCCGGGGGGTCTCCTACGAGCAGTACTTC. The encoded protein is CASSLMRRGVSYEQYF. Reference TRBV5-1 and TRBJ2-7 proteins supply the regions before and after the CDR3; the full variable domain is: KAGVTQTPRYLIKTRGQQVTLSCSPISGHRSVSWYQQTPGQGLQFLFEYFSETQRNKGNFPGRFSGRQFSNSRSEMNVSTLELGDSALYLCASSLMRRGVSYEQYFGPGTRLTVT.